The 15 T cell receptor beta chains given below trace back to one sample, sequenced in a study of cytomegalovirus exposure and HLA in healthy donors. The PCR was carried out with 60 Vbeta primers and 13 Jbeta primers. Clones were sequenced by immunoSEQ multiplex PCR, and TCRdb holds only the in-frame ones, with some missing. In all, the sample yields roughly 70,000 clones. Sequences were obtained from PBMCs. The source is a man aged 40-49 years in good health and CMV-seronegative.

This chain joins TRBV7-2 and TRBJ1-1; no reliable D call. The CDR3 consists of 11 residues. Germline V gene lookup returns CDR1 SGHTA and CDR2 FQGNSA. Trimming took off 3 bases at V and 5 bases at J, with 4 bases between the two ends. CDR3 nucleotides: TGTGCCAGCAGCTTCCATACTGAAGCTTTCTTT. Amino acid sequence: CASSFHTEAFF.

The V gene is TRBV10-2, the J gene TRBJ2-7; 7 nucleotides match TRBD1. V gave up 8 bases and J gave up 4 bases; unmatched junction bases: 5. The CDR3 contains 12 residues. Germline-derived CDR1 and CDR2 are WSHSY and SAAADI. The CDR3 bases are TGCGCCAGCTGGGACAGTCTATACGAGCAGTACTTC. It encodes CASWDSLYEQYF.

The chain uses TRBV4-2 and TRBJ2-7, with D perhaps TRBD1 (6 bases). The CDR3 is made up of 14 amino acids. With 1 base removed from V and 6 bases from J, the gap between germline ends came to 13 bases. Germline assignment: CDR1 LGHNA and CDR2 YNFKEQ. The CDR3: CASSQGTAGAEQYF. Written as DNA, the CDR3 is TGTGCCAGCAGCCAAGGTACGGCAGGGGCCGAGCAGTACTTC.

The CDR3 DNA reads as TGTGCCAGCAGCGCGAACAGGGGGCGAGAAAAACTGTTTTTT. It translates to CASSANRGREKLFF. This rearrangement joins TRBV11-1 to TRBJ1-4; 9 nucleotides match TRBD1. The CDR3 is 14 amino acids. The ends lost 5 bases at V and 8 bases at J; junction bases unmatched: 6. CDR1 is SGHAT and CDR2 is FQDESV in the germline V gene (reference sequence).

The chain uses TRBV19 and TRBJ2-1; 12 bases map to TRBD2. From germline, CDR1 is LNHDA and CDR2 SQIVND (reference sequence). The CDR3 loop spans 15 amino acids. V shed 6 bases and J 3 bases; nucleotides not matched to a gene: 3. CDR3 region: CASRGLAGDYNEQFF. The CDR3 nucleotides read TGTGCCAGTAGGGGACTAGCGGGCGACTACAATGAGCAGTTCTTC.

J is TRBJ2-7 and V is TRBV4-1; 10 nucleotides align to TRBD1. The V gene end was trimmed by 4 bases and the J gene end by 4 bases; junction bases not matched to a gene: 7. The CDR3 loop spans 15 amino acids. Germline CDR1 is MGHRA and CDR2 is YSYEKL. CDR3 bases: TGCGCCAGCAGCCTGAGGACAGGGGGAGAGTACGAGCAGTACTTC. Its translation is CASSLRTGGEYEQYF.

The rearrangement links TRBV30 to TRBJ1-6; TRBD1 matches 8 bases. With V trimmed by 8 bases and J by 10 bases, 16 bases remained unmatched. Germline V CDR1 and CDR2: GTSNPN, SVGIG (reference sequence). This CDR3 has 15 amino acids. The CDR3 loop reads CAATQDRARGSPLHF. The CDR3 coding sequence is TGTGCCGCTACACAGGACAGGGCGAGAGGGTCACCCCTCCACTTT. Complete variable domain (other parts from reference TRBV30 and TRBJ1-6): SQTIHQWPATLVQPVGSPLSLECTVEGTSNPNLYWYRQAAGRGLQLLFYSVGIGQISSEVPQNLSASRPQDRQFILSSKKLLLSDSGFYLCAATQDRARGSPLHFGNGTRLTVT.

This rearrangement joins TRBV28 to TRBJ2-1; TRBD2 matches 12 bases. Germline CDR1 and CDR2: MDHEN and SYDVKM. V shed 5 bases, J shed 4 bases, and the junction held 6 bases outside the gene matches. This CDR3 is built from 16 residues. DNA for the CDR3: TGTGCCAGCAGTCCGACTAGCGGGGGTTATTACAATGAGCAGTTCTTC. Amino acids: CASSPTSGGYYNEQFF. Full variable domain (missing parts from reference TRBV28 and TRBJ2-1): DVKVTQSSRYLVKRTGEKVFLECVQDMDHENMFWYRQDPGLGLRLIYFSYDVKMKEKGDIPEGYSVSREKKERFSLILESASTNQTSMYLCASSPTSGGYYNEQFFGPGTRLTVL.

The chain links TRBV18 to TRBJ2-3, with 7 bases matching TRBD1. J lost 6 bases, V lost 3 bases, and 9 bases had no gene match. This CDR3 has 15 amino acids. Germline CDR1 reads KGHSH; CDR2 reads LQKENI. The DNA of the CDR3 is TGTGCCAGCTCACCCGTCGAGGGGGCCCCCGATACGCAGTATTTT. It encodes CASSPVEGAPDTQYF.

For the CDR3, the DNA is TGTGCCAGCAGCGTAGCCGTCATGGAGGGAGTGAACACTGAAGCTTTCTTT. Its translation: CASSVAVMEGVNTEAFF. V is TRBV9 and J is TRBJ1-1, with D hard to call. The CDR3 is 17 residues long. Trimming removed 0 bases from V and 0 bases from J, with 15 bases in between. The germline CDR1 and CDR2 sequences are SGDLS and YYNGEE.

The rearrangement links TRBV28 to TRBJ1-6, with D maybe TRBD1 (6 bases). The CDR3 loop spans 15 amino acids. V lost 8 bases and J 3 bases, leaving 14 bases between the germline ends. Germline V gives CDR1 MDHEN, CDR2 SYDVKM. The CDR3 reads CASEVGRGYNSPLHF. The CDR3, as DNA: TGTGCCAGCGAGGTGGGCAGGGGCTATAATTCACCCCTCCACTTT.

This rearrangement joins TRBV4-2 to TRBJ1-6; no firm D call. The CDR3 runs 16 residues. V lost 4 bases, J lost 1 base, and 11 bases lay in between. Germline values: CDR1 LGHNA, CDR2 YNFKEQ. The CDR3 reads CASSRSTGSYNSPLHF. For the CDR3, the DNA is TGTGCCAGCAGCCGAAGTACGGGGTCCTATAATTCACCCCTCCACTTT.

The V gene is TRBV5-1, the J gene TRBJ1-5; D may be TRBD1 (5 bases). The CDR3 has 15 residues. Trimming removed 3 bases from V and 5 bases from J, with 15 bases in between. Germline CDR1 SGHRS, CDR2 YFSETQ. CDR3 nucleotide sequence: TGCGCCAGCAGCTCAGCAGACCTCAGGGATCAGCCCCAGCATTTT. Protein sequence: CASSSADLRDQPQHF.

The chain employs TRBV7-2 and TRBJ1-2, with D possibly TRBD1 on 6 matching bases. The CDR3 has 14 amino acids. Germline assignment: CDR1 SGHTA and CDR2 FQGNSA. Deletions cut 1 base from V and 4 bases from J, with 10 bases between. The CDR3 loop is CASSLEGVGYGYTF. The CDR3 region has the DNA TGTGCCAGCAGCTTAGAGGGGGTCGGCTATGGCTACACCTTC.

This chain uses TRBV27 with TRBJ1-6; 7 positions agree with TRBD1. This CDR3 is 13 amino acids long. From germline, CDR1 is MNHEY and CDR2 SMNVEV (reference sequence). Unmatched junction bases numbered 5, after V lost 6 bases and J lost 9 bases. For the CDR3, the DNA is TGTGCCAGCAGGGGGACAGTAATTTCACCCCTCCACTTT. It translates to CASRGTVISPLHF.